The clone carrying this T cell receptor (beta chain) was detected once. Its antigen is not known. These data originate in a study of shared clonotypes between healthy human individuals. Measured with immunoSEQ multiplex PCR; TCRdb has only the in-frame clones, and not every one. The sample has some 2.1 million clones; about 95% are singletons. Terminally differentiated effector memory CD45RA+ cells were excluded from the naive CD8 cells, which were CD45RO-negative and positively selected for CCR7. Study-level results: Naive CD4 clonotype sharing across several donors was approximately 5%. Against clonotypes common to all four donors, non-shared ones had lower generation probabilities.

V gave up 0 bases and J gave up 6 bases; unmatched junction bases: 14. Germline values: CDR1 LGHNA, CDR2 YSLEER. The length of the CDR3 is 18 residues. V gene TRBV4-3 combines with J gene TRBJ1-2, with 9 bases that match TRBD1. The source is a man between 18 and 29 years old in good health. The sequencing input was naive CD8+ T cells sorted from blood. The CDR3 nucleotides are TGCGCCAGCAGCCAAGACGCCGGGACAGGGAGCATTGTGGATGGCTACACCTTC. It translates to CASSQDAGTGSIVDGYTF.